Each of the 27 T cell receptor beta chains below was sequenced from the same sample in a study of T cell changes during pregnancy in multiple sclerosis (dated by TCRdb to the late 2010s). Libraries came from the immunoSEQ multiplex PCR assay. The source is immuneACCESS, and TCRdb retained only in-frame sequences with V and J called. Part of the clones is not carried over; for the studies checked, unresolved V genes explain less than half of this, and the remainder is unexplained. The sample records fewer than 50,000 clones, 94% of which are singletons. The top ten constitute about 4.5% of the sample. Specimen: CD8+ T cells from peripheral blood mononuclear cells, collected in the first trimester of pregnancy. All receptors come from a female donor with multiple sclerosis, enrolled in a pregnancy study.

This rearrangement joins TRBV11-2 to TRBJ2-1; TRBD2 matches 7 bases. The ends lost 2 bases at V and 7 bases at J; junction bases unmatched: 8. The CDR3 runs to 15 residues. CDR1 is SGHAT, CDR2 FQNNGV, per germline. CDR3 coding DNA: TGTGCCAGCAGCTTAACTAGCGACTATTGGAATGAGCAGTTCTTC. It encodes CASSLTSDYWNEQFF.

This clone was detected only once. CDR3 sequence: CASLPRTSGTYEQYF. The CDR3 DNA is TGTGCCAGCCTCCCCAGGACTAGCGGCACCTACGAGCAGTACTTC. The chain uses TRBV2 and TRBJ2-7; 10 bases are a match to TRBD2. The CDR3 extends over 15 amino acids. Germline V gene data show CDR1 as SNHLY and CDR2 as FYNNEI. J gave up 2 bases and V 8 bases, and 9 bases lay outside the gene matches.

The CDR3 DNA sequence: TGCGCCAGCAGCCAAGATGTCAGTGGGACTAGCGGGGTTTACACCGGGGAGCTGTTTTTT. Its protein product is CASSQDVSGTSGVYTGELFF. The chain employs TRBV4-3 and TRBJ2-2; TRBD2 matches at 13 bases. Germline CDR1 reads LGHNA; CDR2 reads YSLEER. There are 20 residues in the CDR3. V lost 0 bases and J lost 3; bases outside the gene matches: 10.

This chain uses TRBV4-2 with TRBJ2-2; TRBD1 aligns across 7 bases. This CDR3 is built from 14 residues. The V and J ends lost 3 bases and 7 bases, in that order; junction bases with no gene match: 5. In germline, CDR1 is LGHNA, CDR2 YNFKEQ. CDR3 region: CASSHDRAGGELFF. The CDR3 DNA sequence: TGTGCCAGCAGCCATGACAGGGCCGGCGGGGAGCTGTTTTTT.

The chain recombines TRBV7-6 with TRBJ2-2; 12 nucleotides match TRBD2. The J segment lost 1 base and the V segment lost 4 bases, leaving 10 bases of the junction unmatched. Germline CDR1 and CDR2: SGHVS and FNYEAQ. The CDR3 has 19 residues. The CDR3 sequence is CASSSPPLAGGRNTGELFF. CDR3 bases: TGTGCCAGCAGCTCCCCACCACTAGCGGGGGGCCGGAACACCGGGGAGCTGTTTTTT.

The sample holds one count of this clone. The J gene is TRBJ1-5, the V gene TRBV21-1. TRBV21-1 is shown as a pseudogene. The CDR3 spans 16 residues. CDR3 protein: CASSKPPGLNNQPQHF. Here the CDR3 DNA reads TGTGCCAGCAGCAAACCCCCGGGACTCAACAATCAGCCCCAGCATTTT.

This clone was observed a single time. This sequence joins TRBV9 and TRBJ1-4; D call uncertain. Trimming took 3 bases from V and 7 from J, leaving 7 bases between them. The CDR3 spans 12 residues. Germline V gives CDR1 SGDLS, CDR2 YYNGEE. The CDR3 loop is CASSAGGEKLFF. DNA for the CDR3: TGTGCCAGCAGCGCAGGAGGTGAAAAACTGTTTTTT. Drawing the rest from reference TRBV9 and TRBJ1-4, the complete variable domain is DSGVTQTPKHLITATGQRVTLRCSPRSGDLSVYWYQQSLDQGLQFLIQYYNGEERAKGNILERFSAQQFPDLHSELNLSSLELGDSALYFCASSAGGEKLFFGSGTQLSVL.

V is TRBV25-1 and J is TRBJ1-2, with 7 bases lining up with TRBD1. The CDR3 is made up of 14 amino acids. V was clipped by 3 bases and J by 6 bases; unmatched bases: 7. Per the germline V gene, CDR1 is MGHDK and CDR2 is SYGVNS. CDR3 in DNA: TGTGCCAGCAGTGATACAGGGGTATTAAATGGCTACACCTTC. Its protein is CASSDTGVLNGYTF.

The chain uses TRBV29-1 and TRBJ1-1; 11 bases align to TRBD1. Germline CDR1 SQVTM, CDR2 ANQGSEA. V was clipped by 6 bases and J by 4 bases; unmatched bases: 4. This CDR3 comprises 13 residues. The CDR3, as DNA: TGCAGCGTGGGGGACAGGGGGAGCACTGAAGCTTTCTTT. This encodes CSVGDRGSTEAFF.

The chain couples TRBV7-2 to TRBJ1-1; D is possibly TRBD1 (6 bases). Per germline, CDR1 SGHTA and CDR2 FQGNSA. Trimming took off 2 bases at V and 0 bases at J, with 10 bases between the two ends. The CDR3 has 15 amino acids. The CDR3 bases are TGTGCCAGCAGCTTAAAGGACAGAATGAACACTGAAGCTTTCTTT. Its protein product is CASSLKDRMNTEAFF.

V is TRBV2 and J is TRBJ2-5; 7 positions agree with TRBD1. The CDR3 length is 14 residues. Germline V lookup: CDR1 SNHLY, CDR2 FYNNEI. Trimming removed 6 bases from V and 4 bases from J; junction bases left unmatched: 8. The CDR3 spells CASRVRDSRETQYF. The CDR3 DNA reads TGTGCCAGCAGGGTTAGGGACAGTAGAGAGACCCAGTACTTC.

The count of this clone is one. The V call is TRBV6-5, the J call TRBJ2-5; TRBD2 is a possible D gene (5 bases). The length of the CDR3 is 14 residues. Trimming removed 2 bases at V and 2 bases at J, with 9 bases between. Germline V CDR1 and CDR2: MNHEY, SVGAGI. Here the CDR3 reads CASSYEGRQETQYF. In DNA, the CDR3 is TGTGCCAGCAGTTACGAGGGCAGACAAGAGACCCAGTACTTC.

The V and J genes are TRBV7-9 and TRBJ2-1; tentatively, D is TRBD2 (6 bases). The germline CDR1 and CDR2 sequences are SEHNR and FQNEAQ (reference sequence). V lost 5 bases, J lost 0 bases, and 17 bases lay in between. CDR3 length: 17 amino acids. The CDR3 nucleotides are TGTGCCAGCAGCCCAACCGGAGGGTGGAGCTCCTACAATGAGCAGTTCTTC. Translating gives CASSPTGGWSSYNEQFF. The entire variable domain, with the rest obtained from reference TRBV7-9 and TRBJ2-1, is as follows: DTGVSQNPRHKITKRGQNVTFRCDPISEHNRLYWYRQTLGQGPEFLTYFQNEAQLEKSRLLSDRFSAERPKGSFSTLEIQRTEQGDSAMYLCASSPTGGWSSYNEQFFGPGTRLTVL.

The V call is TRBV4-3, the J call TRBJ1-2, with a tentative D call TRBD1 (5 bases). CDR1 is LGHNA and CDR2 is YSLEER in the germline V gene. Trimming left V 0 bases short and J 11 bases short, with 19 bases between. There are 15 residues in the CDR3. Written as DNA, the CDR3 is TGCGCCAGCAGCCAAGACGGCATCCTGTCGGAGGGGTACACCTTC. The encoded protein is CASSQDGILSEGYTF.

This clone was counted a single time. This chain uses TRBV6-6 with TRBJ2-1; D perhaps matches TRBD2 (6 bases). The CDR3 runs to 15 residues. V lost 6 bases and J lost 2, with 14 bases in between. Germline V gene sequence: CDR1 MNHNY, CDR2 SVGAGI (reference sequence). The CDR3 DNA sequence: TGTGCCAGCAGCCTCGGAGGGAGCCCCTACAATGAGCAGTTCTTC. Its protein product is CASSLGGSPYNEQFF.

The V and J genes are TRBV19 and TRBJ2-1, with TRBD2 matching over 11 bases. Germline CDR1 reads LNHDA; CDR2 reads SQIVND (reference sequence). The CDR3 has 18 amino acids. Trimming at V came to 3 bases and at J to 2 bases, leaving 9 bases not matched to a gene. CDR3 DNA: TGTGCCAGTAGTATTGGGCTGATAGCGGGAGGGCCCTACAATGAGCAGTTCTTC. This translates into CASSIGLIAGGPYNEQFF.

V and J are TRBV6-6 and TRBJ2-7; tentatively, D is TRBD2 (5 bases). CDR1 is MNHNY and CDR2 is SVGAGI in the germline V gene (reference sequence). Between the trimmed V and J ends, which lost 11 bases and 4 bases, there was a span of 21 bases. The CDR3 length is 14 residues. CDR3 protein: CACHSGYVGYEQYF. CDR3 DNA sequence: TGTGCCTGTCACTCGGGGTACGTGGGGTACGAGCAGTACTTC.

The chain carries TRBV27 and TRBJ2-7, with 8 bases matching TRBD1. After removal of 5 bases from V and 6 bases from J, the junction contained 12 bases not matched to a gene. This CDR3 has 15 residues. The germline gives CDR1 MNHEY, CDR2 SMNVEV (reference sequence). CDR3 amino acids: CASSLSRTGISEQYF. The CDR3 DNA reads TGTGCCAGCAGTCTAAGCCGGACAGGGATTAGCGAGCAGTACTTC.

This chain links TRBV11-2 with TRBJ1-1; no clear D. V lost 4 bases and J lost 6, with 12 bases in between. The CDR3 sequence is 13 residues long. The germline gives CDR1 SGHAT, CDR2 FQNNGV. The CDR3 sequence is CASSWERQSEAFF. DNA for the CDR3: TGTGCCAGCAGCTGGGAGAGGCAGTCTGAAGCTTTCTTT.

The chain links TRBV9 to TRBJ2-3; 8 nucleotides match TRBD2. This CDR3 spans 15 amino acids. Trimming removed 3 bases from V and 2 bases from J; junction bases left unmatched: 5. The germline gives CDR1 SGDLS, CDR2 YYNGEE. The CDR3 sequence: CASSERAGDTDTQYF. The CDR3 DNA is TGTGCCAGCAGCGAAAGAGCGGGAGACACAGATACGCAGTATTTT.

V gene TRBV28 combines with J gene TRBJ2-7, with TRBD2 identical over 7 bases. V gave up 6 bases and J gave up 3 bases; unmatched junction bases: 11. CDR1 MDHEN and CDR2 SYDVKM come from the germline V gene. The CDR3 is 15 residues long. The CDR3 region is CASSPSPGGLYEQYF. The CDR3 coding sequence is TGTGCCAGCAGCCCCTCCCCGGGGGGACTCTACGAGCAGTACTTC.

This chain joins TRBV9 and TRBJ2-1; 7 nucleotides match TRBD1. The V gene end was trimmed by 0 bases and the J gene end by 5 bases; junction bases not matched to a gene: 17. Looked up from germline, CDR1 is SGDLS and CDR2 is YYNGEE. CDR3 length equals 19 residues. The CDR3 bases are TGTGCCAGCAGCGTAGCCTACCGGGTGGGAGAGGGGGCGGACAATGAGCAGTTCTTC. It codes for CASSVAYRVGEGADNEQFF.

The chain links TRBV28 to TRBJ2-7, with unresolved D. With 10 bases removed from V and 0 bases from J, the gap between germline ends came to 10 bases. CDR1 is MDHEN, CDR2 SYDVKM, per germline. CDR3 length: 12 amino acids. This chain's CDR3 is CATLAPSYEQYF. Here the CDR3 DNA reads TGTGCCACGCTGGCCCCCTCCTACGAGCAGTACTTC.

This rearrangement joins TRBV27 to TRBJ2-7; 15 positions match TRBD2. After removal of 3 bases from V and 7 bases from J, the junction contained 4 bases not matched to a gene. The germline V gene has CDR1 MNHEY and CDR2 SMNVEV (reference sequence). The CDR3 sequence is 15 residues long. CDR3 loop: CASSLGLAGGREQYF. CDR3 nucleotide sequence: TGTGCCAGCAGTTTGGGACTAGCGGGAGGCAGGGAGCAGTACTTC.

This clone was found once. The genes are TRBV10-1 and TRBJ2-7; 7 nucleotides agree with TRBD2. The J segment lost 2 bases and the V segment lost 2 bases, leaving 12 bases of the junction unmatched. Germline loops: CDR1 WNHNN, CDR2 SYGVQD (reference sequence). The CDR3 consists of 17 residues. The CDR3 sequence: CASSEPGGGPPPYEQYF. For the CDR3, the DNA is TGCGCCAGCAGTGAGCCGGGAGGAGGACCCCCACCCTACGAGCAGTACTTC.

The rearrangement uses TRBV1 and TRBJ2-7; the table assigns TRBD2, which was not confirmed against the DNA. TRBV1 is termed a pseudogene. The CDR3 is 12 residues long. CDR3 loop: CTIRLAGDEQYF. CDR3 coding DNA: TGCACCATAAGACTAGCGGGTGACGAGCAGTACTTC.

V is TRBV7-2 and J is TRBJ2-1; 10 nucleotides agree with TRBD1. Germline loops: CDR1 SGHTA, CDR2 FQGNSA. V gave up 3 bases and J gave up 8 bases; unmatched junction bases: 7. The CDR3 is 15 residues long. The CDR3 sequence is CASSFRQGAYDEQFF. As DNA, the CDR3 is TGTGCCAGCAGCTTCCGACAGGGGGCCTATGATGAGCAGTTCTTC.